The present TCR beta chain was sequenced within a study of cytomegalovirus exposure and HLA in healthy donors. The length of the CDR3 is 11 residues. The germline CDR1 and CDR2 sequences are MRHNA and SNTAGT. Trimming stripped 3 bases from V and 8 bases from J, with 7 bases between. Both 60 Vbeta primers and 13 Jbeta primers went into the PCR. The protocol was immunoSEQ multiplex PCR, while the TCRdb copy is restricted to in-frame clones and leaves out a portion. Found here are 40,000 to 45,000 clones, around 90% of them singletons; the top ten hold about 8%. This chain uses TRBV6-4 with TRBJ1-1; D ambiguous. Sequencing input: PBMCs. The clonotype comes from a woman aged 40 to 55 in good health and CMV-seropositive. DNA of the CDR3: TGTGCCAGCAGTGAATCGGGAGAAGCTTTCTTT. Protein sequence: CASSESGEAFF.